The entry that follows covers one TCR beta chain sequence. The data originate from a study of T cell clones after liver transplantation. Study-level background: As an antigen-independent comparator, third-party-reactive TCRbeta sequences came from pre-transplant mixed lymphocyte reactions.

Sequencing used immunoSEQ multiplex PCR; TCRdb keeps in-frame clones, though not all of them. The table lists some 110,000 clones, about nine tenths of them singletons, with about 0.8% in the top ten. Per the germline V gene, CDR1 is SGDLS and CDR2 is YYNGEE. Losses at the gene ends were 0 bases for V and 1 base for J; bases not matched to a gene: 7. The CDR3 is 18 residues long. The receptor comes from a human patient who received a liver transplant. Some T cells may be the graft donor's. This material consisted of CD4+ T cells from blood, taken 12 months after liver transplant. This chain links TRBV9 with TRBJ1-1; the match to TRBD1 covers 12 bases. The CDR3 reads CASSVAPGTGGENTEAFF. The CDR3 DNA follows: TGTGCCAGCAGCGTAGCTCCTGGGACAGGGGGCGAGAACACTGAAGCTTTCTTT.